This T cell receptor (beta chain) came from a study of blood T cell repertoires in COVID-19 (dated by TCRdb to the early 2020s). Background for the entire study: Samples from collaborators originated in the United States, Italy and Spain and spanned both the acute and convalescent phases of COVID-19. Samples came from the ongoing ImmuneRACE study (first 160 participants) plus 1,254 subjects from 6 global collaborators. The repertoires were made available in a free public database intended to serve as a resource for research on the immune response to SARS-CoV-2. The sample metadata nearly always contained a de-identified subject ID, COVID-19 status, age in years and sex. Where available, HLA class I and class II types were taken from metadata supplied by the sample provider and were not determined by assay-based typing. Deeply sampled blood TCRbeta repertoires from subjects exposed to, actively infected with, or recovered from COVID-19 were included in the dataset. The prospective study material was composed of cDNA or gDNA derived from T cells, B-cell-depleted T cells, or PBMCs.

TCRbeta CDR3 regions were amplified from genomic DNA using the immunoSEQ Assay, a bias-controlled multiplex PCR. Per the authors' processing: Within the assay, amplification of reference gene primers was used to estimate how many nucleated cells each sample contained. To quantify the absolute abundance of each unique TCRbeta CDR3 rearrangement, sequence reads were collapsed and filtered. For each sample, productive Simpson clonality was calculated as the square root of Simpson's diversity index across productive rearrangements. Not all clones reach the TCRdb copy of this immuneACCESS table, which keeps in-frame sequences only. Checked studies attribute under half of the gap to unresolved V genes and leave the rest unexplained. The V and J calls and clone size are taken from that table; D and trimming were inferred from the DNA. In all, the sample holds around 46,000 clones, and roughly 88% of those were seen once. The ten largest clones add up to around 32% of the sample.

The germline V gene specifies MNHEY as CDR1 and SVGEGT as CDR2. The junction carries 20 bases between V and J, which are trimmed by 7 bases and 7 bases respectively. The CDR3 spans 16 residues, from the cysteine through the phenylalanine. Only CDR3 DNA is held: 48 bases, read in frame from base 1. One collaborating source in Seattle enrolled patients while the patients were actively infected and followed the patients over time throughout the course of disease. Each collaborating institution followed its own protocols to collect whole blood in K2EDTA tubes. For TCRbeta analysis, collaborators shipped samples as frozen whole blood, isolated PBMCs, or DNA extracted from either of those sample types. As concerns this clone: What this receptor recognizes is not known. Per-base qualities were not stored, and no clone one base away is much larger.

The investigation overall reported the following: The quantity of clinical and demographic metadata differed by source and by participant and was supplied without curation.

The receptor chain draws on TRBV6-2 or TRBV6-3 and TRBJ1-6; the D gene cannot be named for sure. Material for sequencing was peripheral blood. The sequence was collected from an elderly woman with COVID-19, enrolled during active disease. The CDR3 reads as follows: CASTPGRSGGNSPLHF. The DNA reads TGTGCCAGCACCCCGGGGAGGTCCGGAGGAAATTCACCCCTCCACTTT.